Shown below are 24 T cell receptor beta chains from a single sample sequenced in a study of T cell responses to AZD1222 COVID-19 vaccine. The method was immunoSEQ multiplex PCR; TCRdb's version includes in-frame clones alone and lacks a portion of them. In the table there are about 86,000 clones, roughly 90% of which are singletons. Sequenced material: peripheral blood, taken on day 0 of AZD1222 vaccination. The receptors shown here come from an adult in good health.

The chain joins TRBV27 to TRBJ2-5; D may be TRBD2 (5 bases). Germline assignment: CDR1 MNHEY and CDR2 SMNVEV (reference sequence). V was shortened by 2 bases and J by 1 base, with 5 bases between the two germline ends. The CDR3 has 13 residues. The CDR3 nucleotides read TGTGCCAGCAGTTTACGGGGCCAAGAGACCCAGTACTTC. This gives the protein CASSLRGQETQYF.

This chain links TRBV12-3 or TRBV12-4 with TRBJ1-5; no firm D call. CDR3 length equals 12 residues. V was pared by 8 bases and J by 7 bases, with 12 bases between. The CDR3 reads CASGNQVQPQHF. The CDR3 DNA reads as TGTGCCAGCGGTAATCAGGTGCAGCCCCAGCATTTT.

The V call is TRBV4-1, the J call TRBJ2-1, with TRBD2 matching over 7 bases. CDR3 length: 16 amino acids. Germline values: CDR1 MGHRA, CDR2 YSYEKL. V dropped 4 bases and J dropped 6; count of bases not matched to a gene: 12. The CDR3 DNA sequence: TGCGCCAGCAGCCCCAGACTAGCAGTCATCGTCAATGAGCAGTTCTTC. As protein: CASSPRLAVIVNEQFF.

J is TRBJ1-4 and V is TRBV27; D is possibly TRBD1 (6 bases). The CDR3 is 14 residues long. Germline values: CDR1 MNHEY, CDR2 SMNVEV (reference sequence). V shed 5 bases and J shed 1 base, with 8 bases lying between them. CDR3 residues: CASSQQGTNEKLFF. For the CDR3, the DNA is TGTGCCAGCAGTCAACAGGGAACTAATGAAAAACTGTTTTTT. Combining the CDR3 with reference TRBV27 and TRBJ1-4 gives the whole variable domain EAQVTQNPRYLITVTGKKLTVTCSQNMNHEYMSWYRQDPGLGLRQIYYSMNVEVTDKGDVPEGYKVSRKEKRNFPLILESPSPNQTSLYFCASSQQGTNEKLFFGSGTQLSVL.

V gene TRBV5-8 combines with J gene TRBJ1-5; D is ambiguous. This CDR3 comprises 17 residues. The ends were cut back, 0 bases at V and 0 bases at J, with 13 bases in the middle. From germline, CDR1 is SGHTS and CDR2 YDEGEE. The CDR3 reads CASSLEGVRASNQPQHF. In DNA form, the CDR3 reads TGTGCCAGCAGCTTGGAGGGAGTAAGGGCTAGCAATCAGCCCCAGCATTTT.

This chain connects TRBV5-8 to TRBJ1-1, with D possibly being TRBD1 (5 bases). The V end was cut by 0 bases, the J end by 3 bases, with 12 bases between. This CDR3 comprises 15 residues. Germline assignment: CDR1 SGHTS and CDR2 YDEGEE. The DNA of the CDR3 is TGTGCCAGCAGCTTGGCCGCAGGGAGATACACTGAAGCTTTCTTT. It yields the protein CASSLAAGRYTEAFF.

This rearrangement joins TRBV19 to TRBJ1-2; unclear D gene. The CDR3 sequence is 13 residues long. Looked up from germline, CDR1 is LNHDA and CDR2 is SQIVND (reference sequence). Trimming took 7 bases from V and 0 from J, leaving 9 bases between them. DNA for the CDR3: TGTGCCAGTACGGCACTGGCTAACTATGGCTACACCTTC. Its protein product is CASTALANYGYTF.

V is TRBV21-1 and J is TRBJ2-1. TRBV21-1 is a pseudogene segment. This CDR3 is built from 20 residues. For the CDR3, the DNA is TGTGCCAGCAGCAAAGGGGACCTAGTTCGGGGCCTGAGCTCCTACAATGAGCAGTTCTTC. The encoded protein is CASSKGDLVRGLSSYNEQFF.

The chain is built from TRBV9 and TRBJ1-1, with D perhaps TRBD1 (6 bases). V lost 0 bases and J lost 5, with 17 bases in between. Germline V CDR1 and CDR2: SGDLS, YYNGEE. This CDR3 has 16 amino acids. Written as DNA, the CDR3 is TGTGCCAGCAGCGTAGGCGAAGGGGGTATGTGGACTGAAGCTTTCTTT. It specifies CASSVGEGGMWTEAFF.

The chain combines TRBV18 with TRBJ1-1, with D unresolved. The CDR3 totals 12 residues. The germline V gene has CDR1 KGHSH and CDR2 LQKENI. V lost 4 bases to trimming and J lost 1 base, with 4 bases between them. The CDR3 loop is CASSRPNTEAFF. The CDR3 DNA follows: TGTGCCAGCTCACGACCGAACACTGAAGCTTTCTTT.

The chain is built from TRBV10-2 and TRBJ2-1, with 8 bases matching TRBD1. J was trimmed by 4 bases and V by 8 bases; bases with no gene match: 4. The CDR3 is made up of 13 amino acids. Germline V gene data show CDR1 as WSHSY and CDR2 as SAAADI. CDR3 DNA: TGCGCCAGCGGGACAGGACAGTACAATGAGCAGTTCTTC. Its translation is CASGTGQYNEQFF.

This chain joins TRBV5-1 and TRBJ2-7; TRBD1 is a possible D gene (5 bases). The CDR3 has 13 amino acids. Germline-derived CDR1 and CDR2 are SGHRS and YFSETQ. Trimming stripped 0 bases from V and 3 bases from J, with 7 bases between. For the CDR3, the DNA is TGCGCCAGCAGCTTGGACAGGCTCTACGAGCAGTACTTC. This codes for CASSLDRLYEQYF.

The chain carries TRBV5-1 and TRBJ2-1; perhaps TRBD1 as D (6 bases). V was trimmed by 2 bases and J by 6 bases, leaving 12 bases between them. The CDR3 is 14 amino acids. The germline V gene encodes CDR1 SGHRS and CDR2 YFSETQ. CDR3 loop: CASSLQGAGNEQFF. The CDR3 bases are TGCGCCAGCAGCTTACAGGGAGCAGGCAATGAGCAGTTCTTC.

The rearrangement uses TRBV7-9 and TRBJ1-4, with D uncertain. This CDR3 is built from 14 residues. Trimming removed 2 bases at V and 8 bases at J, with 12 bases between. Germline assignment: CDR1 SEHNR and CDR2 FQNEAQ (reference sequence). CDR3 sequence reads: CASSLMGPKEKLFF. The CDR3 nucleotides read TGTGCCAGCAGCTTAATGGGCCCGAAGGAAAAACTGTTTTTT.

V gene TRBV28 combines with J gene TRBJ1-3; no firm D call. V was clipped by 2 bases and J by 4 bases, with 6 bases between them. Germline V gene sequence: CDR1 MDHEN, CDR2 SYDVKM. The CDR3 spans 13 residues. Here the CDR3 DNA reads TGTGCCAGCAGTTTAGGGCACGGAAACACCATATATTTT. Amino acids: CASSLGHGNTIYF.

A single count supports this clone. This sequence joins TRBV5-1 and TRBJ1-4, with D hard to call. This CDR3 has 13 amino acids. Germline-derived CDR1 and CDR2 are SGHRS and YFSETQ. V lost 4 bases and J 0 bases, leaving 4 bases between the germline ends. The CDR3 coding sequence is TGCGCCAGCAGCGTCGCAACTAATGAAAAACTGTTTTTT. Translated, it gives CASSVATNEKLFF. The whole variable domain, filled in from reference TRBV5-1 and TRBJ1-4, reads KAGVTQTPRYLIKTRGQQVTLSCSPISGHRSVSWYQQTPGQGLQFLFEYFSETQRNKGNFPGRFSGRQFSNSRSEMNVSTLELGDSALYLCASSVATNEKLFFGSGTQLSVL.

This chain links TRBV15 with TRBJ1-6; D possibly corresponds to TRBD1 (6 bases). V lost 2 bases and J 10 bases, leaving 12 bases between the germline ends. Germline values: CDR1 LNHNV, CDR2 YYDKDF (reference sequence). CDR3 length: 14 residues. The CDR3 sequence: CATSRHRDGSPLHF. For the CDR3, the DNA is TGTGCCACCAGCAGACACAGGGATGGGTCACCCCTCCACTTT. The variable domain in full, completed from reference TRBV15 and TRBJ1-6, reads DAMVIQNPRYQVTQFGKPVTLSCSQTLNHNVMYWYQQKSSQAPKLLFHYYDKDFNNEADTPDNFQSRRPNTSFCFLDIRSPGLGDTAMYLCATSRHRDGSPLHFGNGTRLTVT.

This rearrangement joins TRBV24-1 to TRBJ2-7; 9 bases map to TRBD2. After removal of 4 bases from V and 2 bases from J, the junction contained 8 bases not matched to a gene. CDR3 length: 16 residues. Germline V gene sequence: CDR1 KGHDR, CDR2 SFDVKD. CDR3 sequence (DNA): TGTGCCACCAGTGACACAACTAGCGGGCGCCCCTACGAGCAGTACTTC. Its protein is CATSDTTSGRPYEQYF.

The chain has TRBV9 and TRBJ1-6; D is unclear. Germline-derived CDR1 and CDR2 are SGDLS and YYNGEE. CDR3 length: 13 residues. V was clipped by 0 bases and J by 8 bases, with 6 bases between them. DNA of the CDR3: TGTGCCAGCAGCGTAGATCGATATTCACCCCTCCACTTT. The encoded protein is CASSVDRYSPLHF.

The chain recombines TRBV19 with TRBJ1-4, with TRBD1 matching 8 bases. This CDR3 has 12 amino acids. The germline V gene has CDR1 LNHDA and CDR2 SQIVND (reference sequence). V shed 6 bases, J shed 8 bases, and the junction held 2 bases outside the gene matches. The CDR3 DNA follows: TGTGCCAGTAGGGACAGGGTGGAAAAACTGTTTTTT. It translates to CASRDRVEKLFF.

The V and J genes are TRBV14 and TRBJ1-2, with D perhaps matching TRBD1 (5 bases). There are 14 residues in the CDR3. Germline V gives CDR1 SGHDN, CDR2 FVKESK. V lost 1 base to trimming and J lost 8 bases, with 14 bases between them. The CDR3 DNA is TGTGCCAGCAGCCAAGTCCCCGGGACCAGAGGCTACACCTTC. It specifies CASSQVPGTRGYTF.

The chain uses TRBV7-2 and TRBJ2-1; D is perhaps TRBD1 (6 bases). CDR1 is SGHTA, CDR2 FQGNSA, per germline. CDR3 length: 14 amino acids. V was clipped by 1 base and J by 8 bases, with 12 bases between them. In DNA, the CDR3 is TGTGCCAGCAGCTTAGGTCTCAGGGGCGATGAGCAGTTCTTC. Amino acid sequence: CASSLGLRGDEQFF.

CDR3 loop: CASSITRREQFF. The CDR3 nucleotides are TGTGCCAGTAGTATTACCCGCCGAGAGCAGTTCTTC. The V gene is TRBV19, the J gene TRBJ2-1, with no clear D. This CDR3 comprises 12 residues. Looked up from germline, CDR1 is LNHDA and CDR2 is SQIVND (reference sequence). Deletions cut 3 bases from V and 10 bases from J, with 10 bases between.

This chain connects TRBV11-1 to TRBJ2-3; 7 bases align to TRBD1. Germline assignment: CDR1 SGHAT and CDR2 FQDESV (reference sequence). This CDR3 has 15 residues. The V and J ends lost 7 bases and 2 bases, in that order; junction bases with no gene match: 9. The CDR3 bases are TGTGCCAGCACGGGACAGTCGTCGTACACAGATACGCAGTATTTT. It encodes CASTGQSSYTDTQYF.